What follows are 32 T cell receptor beta chains derived from one specimen sequenced in a study of blood T cell repertoires in COVID-19. Sequencing used immunoSEQ multiplex PCR; TCRdb keeps in-frame clones, though not all of them. The sample has 160,000 or so clones, about 80% seen once; the top ten hold around 20%. Input material: peripheral blood. Receptors were obtained from a woman older than 75 with acute or convalescent COVID-19.

This rearrangement joins TRBV10-3 to TRBJ1-3; D is unresolved. V gave up 3 bases and J gave up 5 bases, with 11 bases separating them. This CDR3 is 14 amino acids long. Germline V lookup: CDR1 ENHRY, CDR2 SYGVKD. The CDR3: CAISDDRERNTIYF. Written as DNA, the CDR3 is TGTGCCATCAGTGATGACCGGGAGAGAAACACCATATATTTT.

Turning to this clone: At the DNA level, this CDR3 is encoded by other sequences in the same sample as well. The rearrangement uses TRBV29-1 and TRBJ2-3, with unresolved D. The CDR3 runs to 11 residues. Trimming shortened V by 4 bases and J by 2 bases, and 4 bases separated the two germline ends. Germline CDR1 is SQVTM and CDR2 is ANQGSEA. CDR3 protein: CSVVVTDTQYF. The CDR3 DNA reads as TGCAGCGTTGTAGTCACAGATACGCAGTATTTT.

This clone was seen a handful of times. The rearrangement joins TRBV11-1 to TRBJ2-2; TRBD2 matches at 9 bases. In germline, CDR1 is SGHAT, CDR2 FQDESV (reference sequence). V was clipped by 5 bases and J by 6 bases; unmatched bases: 10. There are 16 residues in the CDR3. CDR3 amino acids: CASSLQAGGVSGELFF. The CDR3 DNA follows: TGTGCCAGCAGCCTTCAAGCGGGGGGCGTCTCCGGGGAGCTGTTTTTT.

The J gene is TRBJ1-2, the V gene TRBV30; D not certain. Germline V gene lookup returns CDR1 GTSNPN and CDR2 SVGIG (reference sequence). The CDR3 is 13 amino acids. The V end was cut by 2 bases, the J end by 6 bases, with 13 bases between. This chain's CDR3 is CAWSFFARDGYTF. For the CDR3, the DNA is TGTGCCTGGAGTTTTTTTGCCCGGGATGGCTACACCTTC.

V usage is TRBV14 and J usage is TRBJ2-5; maybe TRBD1 (5 bases). The V and J ends lost 0 bases and 5 bases respectively, with 13 bases between them. The germline gives CDR1 SGHDN, CDR2 FVKESK. The CDR3 totals 15 residues. As DNA, the CDR3 is TGTGCCAGCAGCCAAGATTGGGGCGCTCGGGAGACCCAGTACTTC. It codes for CASSQDWGARETQYF.

The chain employs TRBV6-5 and TRBJ1-2; TRBD1 aligns across 9 bases. The CDR3 runs 14 residues. Germline V CDR1 and CDR2: MNHEY, SVGAGI. Trimming cost V 6 bases and J 6 bases; bases outside gene matches: 8. The CDR3 DNA reads TGTGCCAGCAGCTCCTGGGGGACAGGGAATGGCTACACCTTC. It translates to CASSSWGTGNGYTF.

The J gene is TRBJ2-5, the V gene TRBV14; no clear D gene. The CDR3 sequence is 13 residues long. Trimming removed 5 bases from V and 0 bases from J, with 7 bases in between. Germline loops: CDR1 SGHDN, CDR2 FVKESK. In DNA form, the CDR3 reads TGTGCCAGCAGCAGAGCGAACCAAGAGACCCAGTACTTC. Residues: CASSRANQETQYF. Filled out from reference TRBV14 and TRBJ2-5, the complete variable domain reads EAGVTQFPSHSVIEKGQTVTLRCDPISGHDNLYWYRRVMGKEIKFLLHFVKESKQDESGMPNNRFLAERTGGTYSTLKVQPAELEDSGVYFCASSRANQETQYFGPGTRLLVL.

The sample holds a few counts of this clone. The V gene is TRBV11-3, the J gene TRBJ2-2; perhaps TRBD1 as D (6 bases). This CDR3 has 15 residues. The germline V and J ends were trimmed by 5 bases and 1 base, with 11 bases remaining between them. Germline CDR1 is SGHNT and CDR2 is YENEEA. The DNA for the CDR3 is TGTGCCAGCAGCCCAGGGGACGGGAACACCGGGGAGCTGTTTTTT. Translated, it gives CASSPGDGNTGELFF.

The chain employs TRBV30 and TRBJ1-3; 7 bases map to TRBD1. The CDR3 runs to 15 residues. Germline V gene data show CDR1 as GTSNPN and CDR2 as SVGIG (reference sequence). V gave up 2 bases and J gave up 4 bases; unmatched junction bases: 8. For the CDR3, the DNA is TGTGCCTGGAGTATAACAGGGGTATCAGGAAACACCATATATTTT. Its protein product is CAWSITGVSGNTIYF.

The chain's CDR3 is CASNSRGGIGEKLFF. The CDR3 DNA sequence: TGTGCCAGCAATTCCCGCGGGGGGATTGGGGAAAAACTGTTTTTT. This chain uses TRBV28 with TRBJ1-4; weak D call: TRBD1 (5 bases). This CDR3 has 15 amino acids. The germline gives CDR1 MDHEN, CDR2 SYDVKM. The V end was cut by 7 bases, the J end by 8 bases, with 20 bases between. Complete variable domain (other parts from reference TRBV28 and TRBJ1-4): DVKVTQSSRYLVKRTGEKVFLECVQDMDHENMFWYRQDPGLGLRLIYFSYDVKMKEKGDIPEGYSVSREKKERFSLILESASTNQTSMYLCASNSRGGIGEKLFFGSGTQLSVL.

The rearrangement uses TRBV28 and TRBJ1-2; D not resolved. Trimming removed 8 bases from V and 4 bases from J, with 11 bases in between. The germline V gene has CDR1 MDHEN and CDR2 SYDVKM. The CDR3 has 12 amino acids. The CDR3 region has the DNA TGTGCCAGCGCCCAGCGGAGCTATGGCTACACCTTC. This encodes CASAQRSYGYTF.

This chain uses TRBV4-2 with TRBJ2-7, with TRBD2 matching 10 bases. Germline-derived CDR1 and CDR2 are LGHNA and YNFKEQ. Trimming removed 2 bases from V and 5 bases from J; junction bases left unmatched: 6. This CDR3 region has 15 residues. The CDR3 DNA sequence: TGTGCCAGCAGCCAACAAGCGGGGGGGCATAACGAGCAGTACTTC. It codes for CASSQQAGGHNEQYF.

This clone has only one observation. The chain is built from TRBV5-1 and TRBJ2-1, with 9 bases matching TRBD2. V gave up 1 base and J gave up 3 bases; unmatched junction bases: 2. Germline CDR1 is SGHRS and CDR2 is YFSETQ. This CDR3 spans 15 amino acids. CDR3 region: CASSLLSGSYNEQFF. The DNA of the CDR3 is TGCGCCAGCAGCTTGCTTAGCGGGAGCTACAATGAGCAGTTCTTC.

This rearrangement joins TRBV5-4 to TRBJ1-2, with 11 bases that match TRBD1. This CDR3 contains 16 residues. The germline V gene encodes CDR1 SGHNT and CDR2 YYREEE (reference sequence). V was clipped by 7 bases and J by 5 bases; unmatched bases: 13. The CDR3 sequence is CASGGGGQGASYGYTF. The CDR3 DNA reads as TGTGCCAGCGGGGGTGGCGGACAGGGGGCTTCTTATGGCTACACCTTC.

This chain connects TRBV9 to TRBJ1-6; 7 positions match TRBD1. The V segment lost 4 bases and the J segment 7 bases; nucleotides outside the gene matches: 20. CDR3 length: 19 residues. CDR1 is SGDLS, CDR2 YYNGEE, per germline. CDR3 region: CASSPHFSGTVKRNSPLHF. The CDR3 DNA follows: TGTGCCAGCAGCCCCCATTTTTCCGGGACAGTGAAAAGGAATTCACCCCTCCACTTT.

The chain joins TRBV10-3 to TRBJ1-5; 7 bases are shared with TRBD1. In germline, CDR1 is ENHRY, CDR2 SYGVKD. The ends lost 0 bases at V and 6 bases at J; junction bases unmatched: 11. This CDR3 contains 17 residues. Here the CDR3 reads CAISESVSGGQGQPQHF. CDR3 nucleotide sequence: TGTGCCATCAGTGAGTCGGTTTCAGGGGGTCAGGGTCAGCCCCAGCATTTT.

The rearrangement uses TRBV14 and TRBJ1-6, with D possibly matching TRBD1 (5 bases). CDR1 SGHDN and CDR2 FVKESK come from the germline V gene. The V gene lost 3 bases and the J gene lost 6 bases, with 9 bases spanning the gap. The CDR3 covers 14 residues. DNA for the CDR3: TGTGCCAGCAGCCAGGGGCCCAGTAATTCACCCCTCCACTTT. Amino acid sequence: CASSQGPSNSPLHF.

The chain combines TRBV3-1 (or the pseudogene TRBV3-2) with TRBJ1-2; D is unresolved. This CDR3 is 14 amino acids long. With 2 bases removed from V and 7 bases from J, the gap between germline ends came to 14 bases. Germline V CDR1 and CDR2: LGHDT, YNNKEL (reference sequence). The CDR3 DNA is TGTGCCAGCAGCCAATTGGAGGGTTGGAGTGGCTACACCTTC. Translating it yields CASSQLEGWSGYTF.

The V gene is TRBV4-3, the J gene TRBJ2-5, with 9 bases lining up with TRBD2. The J segment lost 5 bases and the V segment lost 0 bases, leaving 10 bases of the junction unmatched. Germline loops: CDR1 LGHNA, CDR2 YSLEER. There are 17 residues in the CDR3. For the CDR3, the DNA is TGCGCCAGCAGCCAAGATTGGCGGGGGGGTTTTCGGGAGACCCAGTACTTC. It is translated as CASSQDWRGGFRETQYF.

V usage is TRBV29-1 and J usage is TRBJ1-1; 9 positions agree with TRBD1. Germline lookup yields CDR1 SQVTM and CDR2 ANQGSEA. The CDR3 totals 13 residues. The V segment lost 7 bases and the J segment 6 bases; nucleotides outside the gene matches: 9. The CDR3 protein is CSAEGTGIAEAFF. The CDR3 DNA reads TGCAGCGCCGAGGGGACAGGGATCGCTGAAGCTTTCTTT.

This clone was detected once. The genes are TRBV3-1 (or the pseudogene TRBV3-2) and TRBJ2-6; possible D gene TRBD2, 5 bases. The germline V gene encodes CDR1 LGHDT and CDR2 YNNKEL (reference sequence). The CDR3 contains 16 residues. The V end was cut by 2 bases, the J end by 1 base, with 9 bases between. The CDR3 is CASSQSRLSGANVLTF. CDR3 nucleotide sequence: TGTGCCAGCAGCCAATCTCGACTATCTGGGGCCAACGTCCTGACTTTC.

V usage is TRBV20-1 and J usage is TRBJ1-1; no definite D call. CDR1 is DFQATT and CDR2 is SNEGSKA in the germline V gene (reference sequence). This CDR3 spans 11 amino acids. Between the trimmed V and J ends, which lost 4 bases and 8 bases, there was a span of 11 bases. This CDR3 is CSATKQMEAFF. The CDR3 DNA reads as TGCAGTGCTACCAAACAGATGGAAGCTTTCTTT.

V gene TRBV28 combines with J gene TRBJ1-3, with a possible D match to TRBD1 (5 bases). Between the trimmed V and J ends, which lost 3 bases and 1 base, there was a span of 13 bases. The CDR3 extends over 16 amino acids. Germline V CDR1 and CDR2: MDHEN, SYDVKM. The CDR3 sequence: CASSFGLTGSGNTIYF. In DNA form, the CDR3 reads TGTGCCAGCAGTTTTGGGCTCACAGGATCTGGAAACACCATATATTTT.

The chain uses TRBV29-1 and TRBJ1-1; weak D call: TRBD1 (6 bases). This CDR3 contains 14 residues. V lost 8 bases and J 0 bases, leaving 16 bases between the germline ends. Looked up from germline, CDR1 is SQVTM and CDR2 is ANQGSEA. This CDR3 is CSFLTGTMNTEAFF. CDR3 DNA sequence: TGCAGCTTCTTGACAGGTACAATGAACACTGAAGCTTTCTTT.

The genes are TRBV3-1 (or the pseudogene TRBV3-2) and TRBJ2-2; D is unresolved. This CDR3 comprises 16 residues. The germline V and J ends were trimmed by 0 bases and 6 bases, with 14 bases remaining between them. Germline assignment: CDR1 LGHDT and CDR2 YNNKEL (reference sequence). The CDR3: CASSQELITRAGELFF. Here the CDR3 DNA reads TGTGCCAGCAGCCAAGAGTTAATAACGAGAGCCGGGGAGCTGTTTTTT.

The V call is TRBV7-2, the J call TRBJ2-2; possibly TRBD2 for D (6 bases). CDR3 length: 12 residues. The germline V gene encodes CDR1 SGHTA and CDR2 FQGNSA. Trimming shortened V by 5 bases and J by 7 bases, and 8 bases separated the two germline ends. The CDR3 region is CASSLTSGELFF. CDR3 bases: TGTGCCAGCAGCCTGACTAGCGGGGAGCTGTTTTTT.

The V gene is TRBV28, the J gene TRBJ2-5; TRBD1 matches 8 bases. CDR3 length: 14 amino acids. Unmatched junction bases numbered 7, after V lost 7 bases and J lost 3 bases. The germline gives CDR1 MDHEN, CDR2 SYDVKM. Written as DNA, the CDR3 is TGTGCCAGCATTCCAGGGGGCCGGGAAGAGACCCAGTACTTC. Translated: CASIPGGREETQYF.

The chain recombines TRBV29-1 with TRBJ1-1, with D perhaps matching TRBD1 (5 bases). Trimming removed 2 bases from V and 4 bases from J, with 11 bases in between. Germline V lookup: CDR1 SQVTM, CDR2 ANQGSEA. The CDR3 covers 13 residues. This CDR3 is CSVEQGQGTEAFF. The CDR3 DNA reads as TGCAGCGTTGAACAAGGTCAGGGCACTGAAGCTTTCTTT.

The chain combines TRBV27 with TRBJ2-3, with D possibly being TRBD1 (5 bases). The germline V and J ends were trimmed by 4 bases and 2 bases, with 10 bases remaining between them. Germline assignment: CDR1 MNHEY and CDR2 SMNVEV (reference sequence). CDR3 length: 14 amino acids. CDR3 residues: CASSYQGTTDTQYF. CDR3 nucleotide sequence: TGTGCCAGCAGTTACCAGGGAACCACAGATACGCAGTATTTT.

Here the CDR3 reads CASSLEQGAYFADTQYF. CDR3 bases: TGCGCCAGCAGCTTGGAGCAGGGGGCTTACTTTGCAGATACGCAGTATTTT. The rearrangement uses TRBV5-1 and TRBJ2-3; the match to TRBD1 covers 8 bases. This CDR3 spans 17 amino acids. V lost 0 bases, J lost 4 bases, and 10 bases stayed unmatched. Germline V gene sequence: CDR1 SGHRS, CDR2 YFSETQ.

V is TRBV5-1 and J is TRBJ2-1; TRBD2 matches 9 bases. The CDR3 contains 13 residues. V lost 0 bases and J lost 15; bases outside the gene matches: 7. Germline CDR1 is SGHRS and CDR2 is YFSETQ. CDR3 in DNA: TGCGCCAGCAGCTTGGCGGGGCGGGAGGGCAGGTTCTTC. Its translation is CASSLAGREGRFF.

This clone was recorded only once. The rearrangement uses TRBV5-6 and TRBJ1-2; TRBD1 matches at 11 bases. The germline V gene encodes CDR1 SGHDT and CDR2 YYEEEE. The CDR3 consists of 19 residues. V trimming: 3 bases; J trimming: 8 bases; junction bases outside the gene matches: 21. CDR3 coding DNA: TGTGCCAGCAGCTCACGGACAGGGGGCGGTTTTTTTCTGGAGGGCGGCTACACCTTC. This codes for CASSSRTGGGFFLEGGYTF.